Listed here are 8 T cell receptor beta chains from one sample, sequenced in a study of blood T cell repertoires in COVID-19. Profiling relied on immunoSEQ multiplex PCR, and the TCRdb table lists in-frame clones only, not all of them. The data hold roughly 74,000 clones, with 85% to 90% observed a single time. The sequenced sample consisted of PBMCs or T cells enriched from blood (not recorded which). The origin of the receptors is a woman in her fifties or sixties with acute COVID-19.

This chain uses TRBV4-3 with TRBJ2-7; D perhaps matches TRBD1 (8 bases). Germline V CDR1 and CDR2: LGHNA, YSLEER. The CDR3 covers 16 residues. Trimming pared 4 bases from V and 2 bases from J, leaving 18 bases between. The CDR3 DNA reads as TGCGCCAGCAGCCCCGGGGGGACAGGTTTCCCCTACGAGCAGTACTTC. Translating gives CASSPGGTGFPYEQYF.

This clone was seen a handful of times. The CDR3 loop reads CASSQGAGRLNNEQFF. The CDR3 DNA sequence: TGTGCCAGCAGCCAAGGTGCCGGGAGGCTAAACAATGAGCAGTTCTTC. V gene TRBV14 combines with J gene TRBJ2-1; 7 bases line up with TRBD2. The CDR3 spans 16 residues. V was clipped by 1 base and J by 5 bases; unmatched bases: 8. Germline CDR1 and CDR2: SGHDN and FVKESK.

This clone was recorded once. V and J are TRBV27 and TRBJ2-7; a possible D gene is TRBD2 (6 bases). Trimming stripped 6 bases from V and 2 bases from J, with 17 bases between. The CDR3 totals 15 residues. Germline CDR1 is MNHEY and CDR2 is SMNVEV (reference sequence). The chain's CDR3 is CASRKWEDSAYEQYF. The CDR3 nucleotides are TGTGCCAGCAGAAAATGGGAGGATAGCGCCTACGAGCAGTACTTC.

This CDR3 reads CASSWAGGTNTEAFF. DNA of the CDR3: TGTGCCAGCTCCTGGGCAGGGGGCACGAACACTGAAGCTTTCTTT. The chain carries TRBV27 and TRBJ1-1, with TRBD1 matching 8 bases. Trimming cost V 8 bases and J 1 base; bases outside gene matches: 9. The CDR3 loop spans 15 amino acids. Germline loops: CDR1 MNHEY, CDR2 SMNVEV (reference sequence).

The chain combines TRBV6-1 with TRBJ2-7, with D possibly TRBD2 on 5 matching bases. This CDR3 region has 15 residues. In germline, CDR1 is MNHNS, CDR2 SASEGT. V lost 2 bases and J 0 bases, leaving 11 bases between the germline ends. The chain's CDR3 is CASSEPGLSSYEQYF. CDR3 DNA sequence: TGTGCCAGCAGTGAACCCGGACTCAGCTCCTACGAGCAGTACTTC.

The chain combines TRBV4-2 with TRBJ1-1; no definite D call. There are 18 residues in the CDR3. Germline V lookup: CDR1 LGHNA, CDR2 YNFKEQ. Trimming cost V 0 bases and J 0 bases, with 17 bases left between them. DNA of the CDR3: TGTGCCAGCAGCCAAGAAGAGGCTCTACAATTCTTGAACACTGAAGCTTTCTTT. It is translated as CASSQEEALQFLNTEAFF.

The chain combines TRBV29-1 with TRBJ2-7, with 7 bases that match TRBD1. Germline assignment: CDR1 SQVTM and CDR2 ANQGSEA. J was trimmed by 4 bases and V by 6 bases; bases with no gene match: 9. This CDR3 region has 13 residues. The CDR3: CSVQSARGYEQYF. In DNA, the CDR3 is TGCAGCGTGCAATCTGCCAGGGGGTACGAGCAGTACTTC.

This sequence joins TRBV7-9 and TRBJ1-1, with D possibly matching TRBD1 (5 bases). In germline, CDR1 is SEHNR, CDR2 FQNEAQ (reference sequence). CDR3 length: 13 residues. Trimming took 2 bases from V and 2 from J, leaving 6 bases between them. The CDR3 loop reads CASSLRTNTEAFF. As DNA, the CDR3 is TGTGCCAGCAGCTTAAGGACAAACACTGAAGCTTTCTTT.